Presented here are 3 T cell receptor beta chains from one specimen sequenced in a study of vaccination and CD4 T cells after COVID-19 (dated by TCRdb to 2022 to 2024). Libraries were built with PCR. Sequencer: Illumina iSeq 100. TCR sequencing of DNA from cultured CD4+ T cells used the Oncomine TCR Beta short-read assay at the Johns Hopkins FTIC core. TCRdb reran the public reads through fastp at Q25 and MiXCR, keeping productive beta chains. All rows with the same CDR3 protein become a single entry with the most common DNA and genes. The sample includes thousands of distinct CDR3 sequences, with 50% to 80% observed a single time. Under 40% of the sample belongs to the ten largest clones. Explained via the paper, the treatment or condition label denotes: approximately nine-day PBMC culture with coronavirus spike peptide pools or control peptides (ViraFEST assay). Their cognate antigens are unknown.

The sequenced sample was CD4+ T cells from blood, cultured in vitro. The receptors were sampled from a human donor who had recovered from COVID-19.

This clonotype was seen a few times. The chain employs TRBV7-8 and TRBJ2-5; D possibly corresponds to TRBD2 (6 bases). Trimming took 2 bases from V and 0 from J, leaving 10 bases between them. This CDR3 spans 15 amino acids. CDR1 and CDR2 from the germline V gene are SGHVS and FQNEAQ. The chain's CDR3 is CASSLYGGDQETQYF. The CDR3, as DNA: TGTGCCAGCAGCTTATACGGCGGGGACCAAGAGACCCAGTACTTC.

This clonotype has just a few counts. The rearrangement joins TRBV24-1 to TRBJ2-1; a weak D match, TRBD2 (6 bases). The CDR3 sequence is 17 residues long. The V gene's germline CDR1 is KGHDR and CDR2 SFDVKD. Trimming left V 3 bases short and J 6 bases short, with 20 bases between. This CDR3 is CATSDPLFGSGINEQFF. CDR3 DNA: TGTGCCACCAGTGATCCCCTTTTCGGTAGCGGTATCAATGAGCAGTTCTTC.

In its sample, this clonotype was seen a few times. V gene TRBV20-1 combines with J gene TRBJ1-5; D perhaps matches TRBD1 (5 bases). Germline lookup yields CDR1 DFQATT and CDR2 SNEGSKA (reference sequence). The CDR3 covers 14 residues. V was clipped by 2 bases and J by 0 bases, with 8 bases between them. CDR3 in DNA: TGCAGTGCTAGACCGGGGGGTAGCAATCAGCCCCAGCATTTT. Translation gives CSARPGGSNQPQHF.